This is a list of T cell receptor beta chains from one sample in a study of blood T cell repertoires in COVID-19. Using immunoSEQ multiplex PCR, the repertoire was profiled, and TCRdb retains in-frame clones only, with some absent. The profile covers 110,000 or so clones, with roughly 90% appearing a single time and 7.7% taken by the ten largest. The sequencing sample was made of peripheral blood. These receptors originate from a human donor in a cohort sampled during active COVID-19. Both conserved end residues are part of each CDR3. D genes are given only for firm matches. Where a row states a size, it is once, few, many or the class of an expanded clone; other rows omit it.

cdr3_length: 16; v_call: TRBV3-1/TRBV3-2; d_call: .; j_call: TRBJ1-3; clone_size: .; cdr3_aa: CASSQGHRSSGNTIYF; cdr3_nt: TGTGCCAGCAGCCAGGGACACCGATCCTCTGGAAACACCATATATTTT
cdr3_length: 14; v_call: TRBV18; d_call: TRBD1; j_call: TRBJ1-6; clone_size: once; cdr3_aa: CASSQTGKKSPLHF; cdr3_nt: TGTGCCAGCTCACAGACAGGGAAAAAATCACCCCTCCACTTT
cdr3_length: 13; v_call: TRBV18; d_call: .; j_call: TRBJ2-7; clone_size: .; cdr3_aa: CASSPDIGVEQYF; cdr3_nt: TGTGCCAGCTCACCCGACATCGGGGTCGAGCAGTACTTC
cdr3_length: 16; v_call: TRBV7-2; d_call: TRBD2; j_call: TRBJ2-2; clone_size: .; cdr3_aa: CASSPAASGGPRELFF; cdr3_nt: TGTGCCAGCAGCCCGGCGGCTAGCGGGGGACCACGGGAGCTGTTTTTT
cdr3_length: 16; v_call: TRBV9; d_call: TRBD1; j_call: TRBJ1-3; clone_size: .; cdr3_aa: CASSGVSTGSGNTIYF; cdr3_nt: TGTGCCAGCAGCGGAGTTTCGACAGGGTCGGGAAACACCATATATTTT
cdr3_length: 13; v_call: TRBV18; d_call: TRBD1; j_call: TRBJ1-2; clone_size: once; cdr3_aa: CASSQGTDYGYTF; cdr3_nt: TGTGCCAGCTCACAAGGGACAGACTATGGCTACACCTTC
cdr3_length: 15; v_call: TRBV11-2; d_call: .; j_call: TRBJ2-1; clone_size: .; cdr3_aa: CASSLGGLGNNEQFF; cdr3_nt: TGTGCCAGCAGCTTAGGAGGACTGGGGAACAATGAGCAGTTCTTC
cdr3_length: 17; v_call: TRBV3-1/TRBV3-2; d_call: .; j_call: TRBJ2-3; clone_size: .; cdr3_aa: CASSQGGRASFADTQYF; cdr3_nt: TGTGCCAGCAGCCAAGGGGGCCGGGCCTCGTTTGCAGATACGCAGTATTTT
cdr3_length: 13; v_call: TRBV6-5; d_call: TRBD2; j_call: TRBJ2-5; clone_size: .; cdr3_aa: CASRSSGKETQYF; cdr3_nt: TGTGCCAGCCGTTCTAGCGGGAAAGAGACCCAGTACTTC
cdr3_length: 16; v_call: TRBV7-9; d_call: TRBD1; j_call: TRBJ2-2; clone_size: .; cdr3_aa: CASSLPGQGAPGELFF; cdr3_nt: TGTGCCAGCAGCCTCCCGGGACAGGGGGCGCCCGGGGAGCTGTTTTTT
cdr3_length: 15; v_call: TRBV5-5; d_call: .; j_call: TRBJ2-2; clone_size: .; cdr3_aa: CASSSYTVPTGELFF; cdr3_nt: TGTGCCAGCAGCTCCTATACAGTTCCCACCGGGGAGCTGTTTTTT
cdr3_length: 16; v_call: TRBV28; d_call: .; j_call: TRBJ1-1; clone_size: .; cdr3_aa: CASSSGTAGVNTEAFF; cdr3_nt: TGTGCCAGCAGTTCTGGGACGGCGGGGGTGAACACTGAAGCTTTCTTT
cdr3_length: 11; v_call: TRBV14; d_call: .; j_call: TRBJ2-1; clone_size: .; cdr3_aa: CASSLGGEQFF; cdr3_nt: TGTGCCAGCAGCCTCGGCGGTGAGCAGTTCTTC
cdr3_length: 16; v_call: TRBV5-1; d_call: .; j_call: TRBJ1-1; clone_size: few; cdr3_aa: CASSRRGSWLVTEAFF; cdr3_nt: TGCGCCAGCAGCCGGCGGGGTTCTTGGTTGGTCACTGAAGCTTTCTTT
cdr3_length: 15; v_call: TRBV7-6; d_call: TRBD1; j_call: TRBJ1-4; clone_size: .; cdr3_aa: CASSSWTGGNEKLFF; cdr3_nt: TGTGCCAGCAGCTCATGGACAGGGGGGAATGAAAAACTGTTTTTT
cdr3_length: 12; v_call: TRBV5-6; d_call: .; j_call: TRBJ1-1; clone_size: .; cdr3_aa: CASSLRGTEAFF; cdr3_nt: TGTGCCAGCAGCTTAAGGGGAACTGAAGCTTTCTTT
cdr3_length: 13; v_call: TRBV9; d_call: .; j_call: TRBJ1-6; clone_size: .; cdr3_aa: CASSATRDSPLHF; cdr3_nt: TGTGCCAGCAGCGCCACCAGGGATTCACCCCTCCACTTT
cdr3_length: 15; v_call: TRBV5-4; d_call: .; j_call: TRBJ2-3; clone_size: .; cdr3_aa: CASSLGPGSTDTQYF; cdr3_nt: TGTGCCAGCAGCTTGGGGCCAGGCAGCACAGATACGCAGTATTTT
cdr3_length: 14; v_call: TRBV7-2; d_call: TRBD1; j_call: TRBJ2-3; clone_size: .; cdr3_aa: CASSQGQGADTQYF; cdr3_nt: TGTGCCAGCAGCCAGGGACAGGGAGCAGATACGCAGTATTTT
cdr3_length: 16; v_call: TRBV19; d_call: .; j_call: TRBJ1-4; clone_size: once; cdr3_aa: CASSRGQSHNNEKLFF; cdr3_nt: TGTGCCAGTAGTCGAGGGCAGTCCCACAACAATGAAAAACTGTTTTTT